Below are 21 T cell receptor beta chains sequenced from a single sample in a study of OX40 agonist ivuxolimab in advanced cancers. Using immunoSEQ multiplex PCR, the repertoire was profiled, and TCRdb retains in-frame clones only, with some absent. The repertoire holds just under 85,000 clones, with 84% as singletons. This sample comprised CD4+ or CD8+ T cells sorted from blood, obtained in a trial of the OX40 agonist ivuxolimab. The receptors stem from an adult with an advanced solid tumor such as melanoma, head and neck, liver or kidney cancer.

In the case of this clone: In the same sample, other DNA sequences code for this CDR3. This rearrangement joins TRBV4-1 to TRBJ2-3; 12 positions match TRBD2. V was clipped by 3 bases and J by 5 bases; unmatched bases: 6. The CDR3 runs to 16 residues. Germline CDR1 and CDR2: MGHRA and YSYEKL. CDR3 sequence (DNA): TGCGCCAGCAGCCAGGGCCTAGCGGGGGGGCAAGATACGCAGTATTTT. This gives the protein CASSQGLAGGQDTQYF.

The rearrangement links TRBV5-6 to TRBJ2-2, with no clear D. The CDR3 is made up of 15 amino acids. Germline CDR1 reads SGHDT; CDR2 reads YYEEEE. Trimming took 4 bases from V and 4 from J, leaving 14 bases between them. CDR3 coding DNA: TGTGCCAGCAGCCCCCTCGTCTGGGTCACCGGGGAGCTGTTTTTT. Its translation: CASSPLVWVTGELFF.

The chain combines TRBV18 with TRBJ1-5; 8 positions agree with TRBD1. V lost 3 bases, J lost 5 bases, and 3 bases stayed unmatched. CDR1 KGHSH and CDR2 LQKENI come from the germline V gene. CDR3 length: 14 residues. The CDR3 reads CASSPSGGHQPQHF. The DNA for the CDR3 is TGTGCCAGCTCACCGTCAGGGGGCCATCAGCCCCAGCATTTT.

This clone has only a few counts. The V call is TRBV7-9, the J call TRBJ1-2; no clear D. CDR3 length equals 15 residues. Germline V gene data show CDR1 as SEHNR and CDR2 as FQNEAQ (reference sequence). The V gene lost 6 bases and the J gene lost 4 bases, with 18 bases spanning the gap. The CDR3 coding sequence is TGTGCCAGCAGTTCGAATCCGGGAGAACTCTATGGCTACACCTTC. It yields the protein CASSSNPGELYGYTF.

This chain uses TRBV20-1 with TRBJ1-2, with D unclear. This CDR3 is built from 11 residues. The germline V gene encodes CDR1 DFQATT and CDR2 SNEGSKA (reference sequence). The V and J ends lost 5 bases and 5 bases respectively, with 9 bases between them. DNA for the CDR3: TGCAGTGCTGGGCCTGTTTATGGCTACACCTTC. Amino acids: CSAGPVYGYTF.

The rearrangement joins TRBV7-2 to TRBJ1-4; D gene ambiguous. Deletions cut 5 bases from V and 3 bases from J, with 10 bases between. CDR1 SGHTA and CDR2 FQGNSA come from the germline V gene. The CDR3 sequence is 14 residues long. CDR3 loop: CASSVKKANEKLFF. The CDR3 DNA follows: TGTGCCAGCAGCGTTAAGAAGGCTAATGAAAAACTGTTTTTT.

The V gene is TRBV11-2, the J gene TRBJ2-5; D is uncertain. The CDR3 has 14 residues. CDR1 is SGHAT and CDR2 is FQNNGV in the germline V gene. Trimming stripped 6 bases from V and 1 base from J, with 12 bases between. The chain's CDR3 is CASRIWTSQETQYF. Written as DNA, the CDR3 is TGTGCCAGCAGAATTTGGACCTCCCAAGAGACCCAGTACTTC.

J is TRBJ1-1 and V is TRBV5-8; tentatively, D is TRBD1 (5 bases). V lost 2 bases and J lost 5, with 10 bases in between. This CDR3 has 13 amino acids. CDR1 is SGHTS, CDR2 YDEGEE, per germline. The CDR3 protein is CASSLGAQTEAFF. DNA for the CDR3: TGTGCCAGCAGCTTAGGGGCGCAGACTGAAGCTTTCTTT. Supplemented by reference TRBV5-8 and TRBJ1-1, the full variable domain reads EAGVTQSPTHLIKTRGQQATLRCSPISGHTSVYWYQQALGLGLQFLLWYDEGEERNRGNFPPRFSGRQFPNYSSELNVNALELEDSALYLCASSLGAQTEAFFGQGTRLTVV.

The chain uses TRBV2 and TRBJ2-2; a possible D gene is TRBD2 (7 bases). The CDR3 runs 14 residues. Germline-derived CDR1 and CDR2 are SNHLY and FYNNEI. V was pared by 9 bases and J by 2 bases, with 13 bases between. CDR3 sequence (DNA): TGTGCCAGGGAAAGGGGGGGTAACACCGGGGAGCTGTTTTTT. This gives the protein CARERGGNTGELFF.

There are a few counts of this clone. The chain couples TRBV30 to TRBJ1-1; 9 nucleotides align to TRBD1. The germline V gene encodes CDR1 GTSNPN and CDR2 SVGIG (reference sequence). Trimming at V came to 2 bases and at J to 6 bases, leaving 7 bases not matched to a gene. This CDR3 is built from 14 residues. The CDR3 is CAWSKGTGYSEAFF. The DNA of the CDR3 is TGTGCCTGGAGTAAGGGGACAGGGTATTCTGAAGCTTTCTTT.

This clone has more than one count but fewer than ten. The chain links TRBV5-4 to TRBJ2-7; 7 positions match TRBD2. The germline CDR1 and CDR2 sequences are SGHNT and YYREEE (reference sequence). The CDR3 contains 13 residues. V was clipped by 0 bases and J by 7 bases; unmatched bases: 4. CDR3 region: CASSLGLAVEQYF. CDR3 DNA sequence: TGTGCCAGCAGCTTGGGTCTAGCGGTGGAGCAGTACTTC.

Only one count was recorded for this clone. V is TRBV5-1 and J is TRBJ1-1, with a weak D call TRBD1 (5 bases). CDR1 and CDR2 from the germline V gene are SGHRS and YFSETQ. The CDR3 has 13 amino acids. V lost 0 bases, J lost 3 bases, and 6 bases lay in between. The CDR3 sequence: CASSLGGDTEAFF. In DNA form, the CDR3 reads TGCGCCAGCAGCTTGGGAGGGGACACTGAAGCTTTCTTT. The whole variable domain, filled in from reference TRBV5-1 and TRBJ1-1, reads KAGVTQTPRYLIKTRGQQVTLSCSPISGHRSVSWYQQTPGQGLQFLFEYFSETQRNKGNFPGRFSGRQFSNSRSEMNVSTLELGDSALYLCASSLGGDTEAFFGQGTRLTVV.

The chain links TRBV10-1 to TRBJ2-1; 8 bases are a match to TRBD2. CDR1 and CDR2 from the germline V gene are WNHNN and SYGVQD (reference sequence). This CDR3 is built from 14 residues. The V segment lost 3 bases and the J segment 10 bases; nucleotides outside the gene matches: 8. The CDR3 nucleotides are TGCGCCAGCAGTGACCGGGGGGGCCTAGAAGAGCAGTTCTTC. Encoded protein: CASSDRGGLEEQFF.

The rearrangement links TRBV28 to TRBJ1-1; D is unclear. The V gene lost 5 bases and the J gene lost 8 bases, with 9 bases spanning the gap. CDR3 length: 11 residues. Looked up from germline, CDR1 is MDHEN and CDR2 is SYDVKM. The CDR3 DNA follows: TGTGCCAGCAGTCTTTTGGGGGAAGCTTTCTTT. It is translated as CASSLLGEAFF.

The CDR3 sequence: CASSPLQVQETQYF. For the CDR3, the DNA is TGCGCCAGCAGTCCCCTACAAGTCCAAGAGACCCAGTACTTC. V usage is TRBV23-1 and J usage is TRBJ2-5; D not certain. TRBV23-1 is an open reading frame whose function is uncertain. The CDR3 contains 14 residues. V lost 4 bases, J lost 1 base, and 10 bases lay in between.

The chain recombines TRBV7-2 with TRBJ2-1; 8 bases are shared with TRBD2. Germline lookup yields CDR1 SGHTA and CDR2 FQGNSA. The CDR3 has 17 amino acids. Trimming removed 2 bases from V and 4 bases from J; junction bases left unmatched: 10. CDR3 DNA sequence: TGTGCCAGCAGCTTAAATCCGGGACCGGGAGGGTACAATGAGCAGTTCTTC. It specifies CASSLNPGPGGYNEQFF.

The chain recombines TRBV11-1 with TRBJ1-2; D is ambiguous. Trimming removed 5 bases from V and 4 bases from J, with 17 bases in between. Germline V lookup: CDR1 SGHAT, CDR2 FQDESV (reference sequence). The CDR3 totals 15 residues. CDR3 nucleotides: TGTGCCAGCAGCCCAAGGGATGGCAGACTCTATGGCTACACCTTC. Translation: CASSPRDGRLYGYTF.

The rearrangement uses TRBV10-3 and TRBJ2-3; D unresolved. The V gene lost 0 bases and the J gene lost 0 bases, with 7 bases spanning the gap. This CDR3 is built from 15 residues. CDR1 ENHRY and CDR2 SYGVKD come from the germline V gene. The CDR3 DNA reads TGTGCCATCAGTGAGTCGGGTACTAGCACAGATACGCAGTATTTT. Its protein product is CAISESGTSTDTQYF.

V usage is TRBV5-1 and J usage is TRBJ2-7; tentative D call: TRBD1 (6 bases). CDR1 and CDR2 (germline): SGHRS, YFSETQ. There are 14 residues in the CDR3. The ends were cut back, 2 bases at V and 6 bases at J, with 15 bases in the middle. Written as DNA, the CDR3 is TGCGCCAGCAGCTTAACAGGGTTGGATGGCGAGCAGTACTTC. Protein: CASSLTGLDGEQYF.

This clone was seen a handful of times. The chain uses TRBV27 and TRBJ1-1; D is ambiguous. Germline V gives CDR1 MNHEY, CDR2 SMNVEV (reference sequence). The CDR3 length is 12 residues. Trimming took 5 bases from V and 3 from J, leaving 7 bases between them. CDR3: CASSGVYTEAFF. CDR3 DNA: TGTGCCAGCAGTGGGGTGTACACTGAAGCTTTCTTT.

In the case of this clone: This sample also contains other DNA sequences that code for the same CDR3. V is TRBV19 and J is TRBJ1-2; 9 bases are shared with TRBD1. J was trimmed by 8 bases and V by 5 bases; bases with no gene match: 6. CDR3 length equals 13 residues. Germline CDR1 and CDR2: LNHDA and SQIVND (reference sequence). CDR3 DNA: TGTGCCAGTAGTCGAGGACAGGGGAACGGCTACACCTTC. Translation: CASSRGQGNGYTF.